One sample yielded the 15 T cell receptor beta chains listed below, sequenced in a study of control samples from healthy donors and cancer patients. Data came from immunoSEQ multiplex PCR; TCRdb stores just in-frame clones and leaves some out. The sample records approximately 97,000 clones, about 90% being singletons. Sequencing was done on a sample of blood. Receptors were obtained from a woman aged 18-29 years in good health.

In DNA form, the CDR3 reads TGTGCCAGCAGCTTAGACCCACTAGCCCGCGAGACCCAGTACTTC. Protein product: CASSLDPLARETQYF. The V call is TRBV7-6, the J call TRBJ2-5; possible D gene TRBD2, 6 bases. The CDR3 extends over 15 amino acids. Trimming removed 1 base at V and 5 bases at J, with 14 bases between. The germline CDR1 and CDR2 sequences are SGHVS and FNYEAQ.

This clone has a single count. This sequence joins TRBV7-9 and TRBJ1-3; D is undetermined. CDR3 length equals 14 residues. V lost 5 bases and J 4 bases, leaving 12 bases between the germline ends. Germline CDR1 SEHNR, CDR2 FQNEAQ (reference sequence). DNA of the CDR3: TGTGCCAGCAGCCTATTCTCGGGGGGAAACACCATATATTTT. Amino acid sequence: CASSLFSGGNTIYF.

CDR3 in amino acids: CASSFSLNTEAFF. The CDR3 region has the DNA TGTGCCAGCAGCTTTTCGCTGAACACTGAAGCTTTCTTT. V and J are TRBV9 and TRBJ1-1; D is unclear. The V gene lost 4 bases and the J gene lost 0 bases, with 7 bases spanning the gap. This CDR3 is built from 13 residues. Germline CDR1 and CDR2: SGDLS and YYNGEE.

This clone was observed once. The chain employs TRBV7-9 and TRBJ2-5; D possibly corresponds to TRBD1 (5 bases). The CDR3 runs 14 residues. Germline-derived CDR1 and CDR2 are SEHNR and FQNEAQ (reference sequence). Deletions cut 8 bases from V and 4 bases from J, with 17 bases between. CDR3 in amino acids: CASHSARAGETQYF. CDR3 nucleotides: TGTGCCAGCCACTCCGCCAGGGCTGGAGAGACCCAGTACTTC.

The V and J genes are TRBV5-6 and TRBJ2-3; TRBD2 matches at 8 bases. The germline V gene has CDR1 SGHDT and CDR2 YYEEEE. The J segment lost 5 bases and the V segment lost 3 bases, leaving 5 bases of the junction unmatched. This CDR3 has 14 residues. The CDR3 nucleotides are TGTGCCAGCAGCTCCGGGACTAGTATAGATACGCAGTATTTT. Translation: CASSSGTSIDTQYF.

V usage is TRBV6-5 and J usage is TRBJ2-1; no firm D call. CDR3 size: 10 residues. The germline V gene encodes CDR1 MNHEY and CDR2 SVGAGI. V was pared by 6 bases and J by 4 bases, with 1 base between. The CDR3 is CASRYNEQFF. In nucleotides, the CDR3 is TGTGCCAGCAGGTACAATGAGCAGTTCTTC.

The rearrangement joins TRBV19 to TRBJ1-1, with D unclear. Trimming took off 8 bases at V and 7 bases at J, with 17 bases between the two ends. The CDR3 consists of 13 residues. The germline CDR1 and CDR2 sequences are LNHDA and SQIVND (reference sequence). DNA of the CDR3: TGTGCCAGTTCCTATACAGCTACAAGTGAAGCTTTCTTT. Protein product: CASSYTATSEAFF.

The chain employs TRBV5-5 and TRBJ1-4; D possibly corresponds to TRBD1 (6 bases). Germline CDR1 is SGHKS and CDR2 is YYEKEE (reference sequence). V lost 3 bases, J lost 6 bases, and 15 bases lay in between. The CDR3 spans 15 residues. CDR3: CASSSTGKGDEKLFF. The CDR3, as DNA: TGTGCCAGCAGCTCCACAGGGAAAGGAGATGAAAAACTGTTTTTT. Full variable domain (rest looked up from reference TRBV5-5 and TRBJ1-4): DAGVTQSPTHLIKTRGQQVTLRCSPISGHKSVSWYQQVLGQGPQFIFQYYEKEERGRGNFPDRFSARQFPNYSSELNVNALLLGDSALYLCASSSTGKGDEKLFFGSGTQLSVL.

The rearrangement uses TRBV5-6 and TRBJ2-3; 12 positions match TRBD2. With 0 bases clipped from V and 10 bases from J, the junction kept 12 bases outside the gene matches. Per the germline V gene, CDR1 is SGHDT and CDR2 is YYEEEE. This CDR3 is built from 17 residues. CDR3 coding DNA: TGTGCCAGCAGCTTGGCCCTCCTAGCGGGGGGGGGTCACGCGCAGTATTTT. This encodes CASSLALLAGGGHAQYF.

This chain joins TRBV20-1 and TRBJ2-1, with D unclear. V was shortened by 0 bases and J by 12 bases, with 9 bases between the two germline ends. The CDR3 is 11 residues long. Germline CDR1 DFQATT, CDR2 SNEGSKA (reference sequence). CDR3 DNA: TGCAGTGCTAGAGAAGGAGTGGGGCAGTTCTTC. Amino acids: CSAREGVGQFF.

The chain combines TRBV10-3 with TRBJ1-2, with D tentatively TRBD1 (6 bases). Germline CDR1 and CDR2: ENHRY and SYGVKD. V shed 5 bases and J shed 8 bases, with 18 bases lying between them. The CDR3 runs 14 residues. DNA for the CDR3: TGTGCCATCAGTCTAAAATCACAGGGAGGAGGCTACACCTTC. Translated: CAISLKSQGGGYTF.

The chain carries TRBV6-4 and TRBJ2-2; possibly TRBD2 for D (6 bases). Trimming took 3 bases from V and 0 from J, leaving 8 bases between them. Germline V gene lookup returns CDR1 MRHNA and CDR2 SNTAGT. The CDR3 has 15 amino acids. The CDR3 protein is CASSEEGSNTGELFF. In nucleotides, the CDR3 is TGTGCCAGCAGTGAGGAGGGCTCGAACACCGGGGAGCTGTTTTTT.

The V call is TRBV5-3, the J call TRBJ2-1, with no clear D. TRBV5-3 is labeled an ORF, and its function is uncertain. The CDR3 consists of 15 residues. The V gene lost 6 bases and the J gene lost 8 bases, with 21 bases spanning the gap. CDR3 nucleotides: TGTGCCAGAATCCTAAATGCGGTTGGCTGGCATGAGCAGTTCTTC. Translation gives CARILNAVGWHEQFF.

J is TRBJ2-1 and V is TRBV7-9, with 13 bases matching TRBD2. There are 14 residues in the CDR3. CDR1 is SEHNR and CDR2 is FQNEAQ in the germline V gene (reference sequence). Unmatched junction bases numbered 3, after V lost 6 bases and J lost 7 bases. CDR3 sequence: CASRGLAGVNEQFF. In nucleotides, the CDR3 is TGTGCCAGCAGAGGACTAGCGGGAGTTAATGAGCAGTTCTTC.

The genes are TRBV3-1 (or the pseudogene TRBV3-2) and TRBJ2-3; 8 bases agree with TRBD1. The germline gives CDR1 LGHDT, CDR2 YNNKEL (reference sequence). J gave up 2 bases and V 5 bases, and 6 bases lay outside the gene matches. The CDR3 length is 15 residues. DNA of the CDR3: TGTGCCAGCAGCGGCGGGACAGGCTACACAGATACGCAGTATTTT. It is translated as CASSGGTGYTDTQYF.